This T cell receptor (beta chain) was documented in a study of T cell responses to AZD1222 COVID-19 vaccine. Produced via immunoSEQ multiplex PCR; TCRdb's table is partial and in-frame only. Among some 130,000 clones listed, approximately 92% were seen once. Germline values: CDR1 MGHRA, CDR2 YSYEKL. Trimming removed 0 bases from V and 7 bases from J; junction bases left unmatched: 8. This CDR3 is built from 15 residues. The clonotype was recovered from an adult who received the AZD1222 COVID-19 vaccine. The rearrangement joins TRBV4-1 to TRBJ1-2; 7 bases align to TRBD1. The sequenced sample was peripheral blood, obtained 28 days after the second AZD1222 dose. The CDR3 coding sequence is TGCGCCAGCAGCCAAGAGAGGGACAGCCGGCCTGGCTACACCTTC. Its translation: CASSQERDSRPGYTF.